This T cell receptor beta chain was documented in a study of blood T cell repertoires in COVID-19. The CDR3 covers 15 residues. CDR1 MNHEY and CDR2 SVGAGI come from the germline V gene. V lost 8 bases and J lost 4; bases outside the gene matches: 6. Data came from immunoSEQ multiplex PCR; TCRdb stores just in-frame clones and leaves some out. The sample carries under 450,000 clones, around 88% recorded once. The chain combines TRBV6-5 with TRBJ2-2; 11 bases fit TRBD2. The sample taken for sequencing was peripheral blood. The TCR comes from a woman aged 55-69 years with COVID-19, enrolled during active disease. CDR3 nucleotides: TGTGCCAGCGCTAGCGGGGGGCCGGGCACCGGGGAGCTGTTTTTT. It is translated as CASASGGPGTGELFF.